The TCR beta chain described here comes from a study of CD8+CD57+ T cells in acquired aplastic anemia. Study as a whole: Yields of DNA that came from sorted CD4+ and CD8+ cells averaged approximately 3.5 ug.

For CDR3 and TCR beta VDJ profiling, genomic DNA was the template used. One entry per CDR3 protein, called by TCRdb with MiXCR from the reads. The table records roughly 100,000 distinct CDR3 sequences, roughly two thirds of them present only once. Study-level points and caveats: The CD8+ Simpson's diversity of patients and controls was not significantly different.

Whoever was chosen for sequencing had shown CD8+CD57+ cell expansion by flow cytometry. Patients uniformly had severe acquired aplastic anemia. This CDR3 spans 14 amino acids. The V end lost 7 bases, the J end lost 1 base, and 13 bases lay between the germline ends. Germline V gene sequence: CDR1 LNHDA, CDR2 SQIVND (reference sequence). This clonotype was seen more than once but under ten times. What it binds is not known. The sequenced material came from sorted CD4+, CD8+, or CD8+CD57+ T cells (not recorded which) from PBMCs. The sequence was obtained from a human donor with aplastic anemia. The gene calls are TRBV19 and TRBJ1-1, with D possibly matching TRBD1 (5 bases). CDR3 bases: TGTGCCAGTATCCGAGGGACGGAGAACACTGAAGCTTTCTTT. Protein: CASIRGTENTEAFF.